These T cell receptor beta chains were read from a single sample in a study of cytomegalovirus exposure and HLA in healthy donors. Clones were read by immunoSEQ multiplex PCR, and TCRdb kept only the in-frame ones, dropping some. The table lists tens of thousands of clones, with around 1.6% in the top ten. Sequenced: PBMCs. These receptors were collected from a woman in her sixties in good health and CMV-seronegative. CDR3s include the opening cysteine and the closing phenylalanine or tryptophan. The D gene is left open where the match is weak.

d_gene	v_gene	len	j_gene	CDR3aa	CDR3nt
NA	TRBV6-1	15	TRBJ2-6	CASSADSSGANVLTF	TGTGCCAGCAGTGCCGACAGCTCTGGGGCCAACGTCCTGACTTTC
NA	TRBV6-6	15	TRBJ1-5	CASESANRGNQPQHF	TGTGCCAGCGAAAGCGCCAATAGGGGGAATCAGCCCCAGCATTTT
TRBD2	TRBV5-1	15	TRBJ2-5	CASSWGLAAQETQYF	TGCGCCAGCAGCTGGGGACTAGCTGCCCAAGAGACCCAGTACTTC
NA	TRBV2	14	TRBJ2-1	CASSGGRSYNEQFF	TGTGCCAGCAGTGGCGGAAGAAGTTACAATGAGCAGTTCTTC
TRBD2	TRBV2	16	TRBJ2-7	CASSEMGLAGLNEQYF	TGTGCCAGCAGTGAAATGGGACTAGCGGGATTGAACGAGCAGTACTTC
TRBD1	TRBV28	14	TRBJ1-5	CASSPGTGEQPQHF	TGTGCCAGCAGTCCCGGGACAGGGGAACAGCCCCAGCATTTT
NA	TRBV7-9	15	TRBJ2-1	CASSPTLDISNEQFF	TGTGCCAGCAGCCCAACCTTAGACATTTCCAATGAGCAGTTCTTC
NA	TRBV7-9	15	TRBJ1-2	CASSVGGVGDYGYTF	TGTGCCAGCAGCGTCGGGGGGGTCGGGGACTATGGCTACACCTTC
NA	TRBV5-6	15	TRBJ2-6	CASSLWETGANVLTF	TGTGCCAGCAGCTTGTGGGAGACTGGGGCCAACGTCCTGACTTTC
NA	TRBV2	12	TRBJ1-1	CASSVPAAEAFF	TGTGCCAGCAGTGTACCGGCGGCGGAAGCTTTCTTT
NA	TRBV4-2	14	TRBJ2-7	CASSPGSPTYEQYF	TGTGCCAGCAGCCCCGGGTCCCCAACCTACGAGCAGTACTTC
TRBD1	TRBV11-2	14	TRBJ1-2	CASSQQGAGYGYTF	TGTGCCAGCAGCCAACAGGGGGCCGGCTATGGCTACACCTTC
TRBD1	TRBV7-3	13	TRBJ2-3	CASSSQGADTQYF	TGTGCCAGCAGCTCACAGGGGGCAGATACGCAGTATTTT
NA	TRBV21-1	21	TRBJ2-1	CASSSGGRDRGVGGPYNEQFF	TGTGCCAGCAGCTCAGGGGGTAGGGACAGGGGAGTTGGTGGCCCCTACAATGAGCAGTTCTTC
NA	TRBV5-1	18	TRBJ2-1	CASRGGGSVPAGHNEQFF	TGCGCCAGCAGGGGTGGGGGAAGTGTTCCAGCGGGCCACAATGAGCAGTTCTTC
TRBD1	TRBV29-1	16	TRBJ1-4	CSRTGTGGTGTVKLFF	TGCAGCCGGACCGGGACAGGGGGCACCGGCACGGTAAAACTGTTTTTT
NA	TRBV30	13	TRBJ1-2	CAWSPWGGWGYTF	TGTGCCTGGAGTCCTTGGGGGGGCTGGGGCTACACCTTC
NA	TRBV27	16	TRBJ2-6	CASSPTEVSGANVLTF	TGTGCCAGCAGTCCCACTGAGGTGTCTGGGGCCAACGTCCTGACTTTC
NA	TRBV18	16	TRBJ2-6	CASSPPQVPGANVLTF	TGTGCCAGCTCACCACCGCAGGTACCTGGGGCCAACGTCCTGACTTTC
TRBD1	TRBV4-2	13	TRBJ1-2	CASSQGRGEGYTF	TGTGCCAGCAGCCAAGGCAGGGGGGAAGGCTACACCTTC
TRBD2	TRBV27	14	TRBJ2-7	CASSSTSLSYEQYF	TGTGCCAGCAGTTCGACTAGCCTCTCCTACGAGCAGTACTTC
TRBD2	TRBV19	23	TRBJ2-3	CASSIARGGSHPSGRARTDTQYF	TGTGCCAGTAGTATAGCCCGGGGAGGAAGCCACCCGAGCGGGAGGGCCCGCACAGATACGCAGTATTTT
TRBD1	TRBV7-9	16	TRBJ2-3	CALDGAQGALWDTQYF	TGTGCCCTCGATGGGGCGCAGGGGGCTTTATGGGATACGCAGTATTTT
TRBD1	TRBV6-5	15	TRBJ2-7	CASSYSAGGSYEQYF	TGTGCCAGCAGTTACTCGGCAGGGGGCTCCTACGAGCAGTACTTC
TRBD1	TRBV11-2	13	TRBJ1-2	CASSSTGIYGYTF	TGTGCCAGCAGCTCGACAGGGATTTATGGCTACACCTTC
TRBD2	TRBV28	16	TRBJ2-1	CASSKAGTSGISEQFF	TGTGCCAGCAGTAAAGCCGGGACTAGCGGGATCAGTGAGCAGTTCTTC
NA	TRBV28	13	TRBJ2-3	CATLLGSTDTQYF	TGTGCCACCTTACTAGGGTCGACAGATACGCAGTATTTT
TRBD1	TRBV7-2	18	TRBJ1-4	CASSLGWDRGTTNEKLFF	TGTGCCAGCAGCTTAGGATGGGACAGAGGGACAACTAATGAAAAACTGTTTTTT
TRBD1	TRBV29-1	12	TRBJ1-1	CSVRRQGIEAFF	TGCAGCGTTAGGAGACAGGGGATAGAAGCTTTCTTT
NA	TRBV5-4	16	TRBJ2-3	CASSLARAGGTDTQYF	TGTGCCAGCAGCTTGGCCCGGGCAGGGGGCACAGATACGCAGTATTTT
NA	TRBV10-3	15	TRBJ2-7	CAISDSDIGRRGQYF	TGTGCCATCAGTGATTCCGACATCGGACGGAGGGGGCAGTACTTC
NA	TRBV15	14	TRBJ1-2	CATSEAQENYGYTF	TGTGCCACCAGTGAAGCCCAAGAGAACTATGGCTACACCTTC
NA	TRBV18	16	TRBJ1-2	CASSPPGQRANYGYTF	TGTGCCAGCTCACCACCGGGACAAAGAGCTAACTATGGCTACACCTTC
NA	TRBV5-8	14	TRBJ2-1	CASSFGGGTNEQFF	TGTGCCAGCAGCTTCGGCGGCGGGACTAATGAGCAGTTCTTC
NA	TRBV6-6	16	TRBJ2-7	CASSYSTFGISYEQYF	TGTGCCAGCAGTTACTCTACTTTCGGGATCTCCTACGAGCAGTACTTC
NA	TRBV11-2	15	TRBJ2-7	CASSLELGSSYEQYF	TGTGCCAGCAGCTTAGAGCTAGGGAGCTCCTACGAGCAGTACTTC
TRBD1	TRBV6-5	13	TRBJ1-5	CASSSDRGQPQHF	TGTGCCAGCAGTTCCGACAGGGGGCAGCCCCAGCATTTT
NA	TRBV12-5	16	TRBJ2-2	CASGLVLASGPGELFF	TGTGCTAGTGGTTTGGTACTCGCCTCAGGGCCCGGGGAGCTGTTTTTT
TRBD2	TRBV7-8	15	TRBJ2-1	CASRGRLAGAIEQFF	TGTGCCAGCAGGGGGAGACTAGCGGGAGCCATTGAGCAGTTCTTC
NA	TRBV29-1	13	TRBJ2-7	CSVERLPPGEQYF	TGCAGCGTTGAACGCCTCCCCCCGGGCGAGCAGTACTTC
NA	TRBV5-1	13	TRBJ2-1	CASSFGADNEQFF	TGCGCCAGCAGCTTCGGAGCGGACAATGAGCAGTTCTTC
NA	TRBV6-1	16	TRBJ2-5	CASSDRQGSFQETQYF	TGTGCCAGCAGTGATCGGCAGGGGAGCTTTCAAGAGACCCAGTACTTC
NA	TRBV7-3	16	TRBJ2-3	CASSLGRGKDTDTQYF	TGTGCCAGCAGCTTAGGCAGGGGAAAGGACACAGATACGCAGTATTTT
NA	TRBV4-1	14	TRBJ2-7	CASSQAEVSYEQYF	TGCGCCAGCAGCCAAGCAGAGGTGTCCTACGAGCAGTACTTC
TRBD1	TRBV7-9	18	TRBJ1-3	CASRDRGTGLSIGNTIYF	TGTGCCAGCAGGGATAGGGGGACAGGTCTAAGTATCGGAAACACCATATATTTT